This T cell receptor (beta chain) was sequenced during a study of cytomegalovirus exposure and HLA in healthy donors. Clones were read by immunoSEQ multiplex PCR, and TCRdb kept only the in-frame ones, dropping some. The repertoire holds 90,000 to 150,000 clones, with 70% to 90% as singletons. The sequencing input was PBMCs. The TCR was taken from a woman aged 18-29 years in good health and CMV-seropositive.

CDR3 DNA sequence: TGTGCCACCAGCAACGAAGGGACAGATACCGCCCTGGGCACAGATACGCAGTATTTT. As protein: CATSNEGTDTALGTDTQYF. This sequence joins TRBV15 and TRBJ2-3; 7 bases agree with TRBD1. This CDR3 has 19 residues. The germline V gene encodes CDR1 LNHNV and CDR2 YYDKDF (reference sequence). V was pared by 4 bases and J by 1 base, with 17 bases of the junction left unmatched.